This T cell receptor (beta chain) comes out of a study of blood T cells in healthy people across ages. The study, taken as a whole, reports: The CMV status of each donor remained undetermined, and this could have confounded shifts in expanded clonotypes.

With 4 bases clipped from V and 7 bases from J, the junction kept 12 bases outside the gene matches. CDR1 and CDR2 from the germline V gene are DFQATT and SNEGSKA (reference sequence). This CDR3 has 14 residues. Only a few counts were recorded for this clonotype. Its specificity is unknown. Next came a second PCR, run for about 7 to 12 cycles, which used a sample-barcoded 5' primer along with a J-beta primer mix. All samples yielded 3 million or more CDR3-containing paired-end reads. TCRdb re-called the 5' RACE reads with MiXCR, one entry per CDR3 protein. The sample holds 780,000 or so distinct CDR3 sequences, roughly three fifths seen once.

This receptor was obtained from a man aged 35 to 55 in good health. J is TRBJ1-2 and V is TRBV20-1; TRBD1 matches at 7 bases. The specimen sequenced was blood. CDR3 bases: TGCAGTGCTACACTAAACAGGGGTTTCGGTGGCTACACCTTC. Its translation is CSATLNRGFGGYTF.